What follows are 14 T cell receptor beta chains derived from one specimen sequenced in a study of regulatory T cells in long-lasting Graves disease (dated by TCRdb to about 2021). Libraries were prepared through multiplex PCR. Sequencing relied on an Illumina HiSeq 4000. TCR beta libraries were built with iRepertoire HTBI primers and Arm-PCR amplification of CDR3 regions. TCRdb redid the processing of the public reads, applying fastp at Q25 and MiXCR, and retained in-frame beta chains. Rows matching on CDR3 protein sequence are summarized as one entry with the most common DNA and genes. Here the sample has approximately 400,000 distinct CDR3 sequences; 15% to 17% occur a single time. The ten top clones hold roughly 20% of the sample. The time point label of this sample denotes: newly diagnosed GD, antithyroid drugs for less than 3 months. For both TCR sequencing and RNA sequencing, RNA was extracted from PBMCs using TRIzol.

Sample: peripheral blood mononuclear cells (PBMCs), taken at new diagnosis, from a patient treated with antithyroid drugs. The receptors stem from a female donor with Graves disease.

The table lists this clonotype with many counts. The V gene is TRBV27, the J gene TRBJ1-2; 8 nucleotides match TRBD1. V was clipped by 1 base and J by 4 bases; unmatched bases: 14. CDR1 and CDR2 (germline): MNHEY, SMNVEV (reference sequence). This CDR3 has 18 residues. The CDR3 is CASSLLGGGQEPSYGYTF. In nucleotides, the CDR3 is TGTGCCAGCAGTTTATTGGGAGGGGGACAGGAGCCTTCCTATGGCTACACCTTC.

The J gene is TRBJ2-7, the V gene TRBV11-3; the D is unclear. V was pared by 0 bases and J by 5 bases, with 5 bases between. Looked up from germline, CDR1 is SGHNT and CDR2 is YENEEA. The CDR3 has 12 amino acids. Here the CDR3 DNA reads TGTGCCAGCAGCTTAGAGAGACACGAGCAGTACTTC. Translation: CASSLERHEQYF.

This clonotype showed up just a few times. Just one base apart from a much larger clone, this may be a read error. V is TRBV19 and J is TRBJ1-1; D not resolved. CDR3 length: 12 amino acids. Looked up from germline, CDR1 is LNHDA and CDR2 is SQIVND (reference sequence). Trimming cost V 7 bases and J 3 bases, with 9 bases left between them. The CDR3 coding sequence is TGTGCCAGTACGAGCAGGTACACTGAAGCTTTCTTT. This codes for CASTSRYTEAFF.

This clonotype showed up many times. This chain connects TRBV2 to TRBJ1-1; D is possibly TRBD1 (5 bases). CDR1 and CDR2 from the germline V gene are SNHLY and FYNNEI. Trimming shortened V by 6 bases and J by 3 bases, and 11 bases separated the two germline ends. The CDR3 covers 13 residues. The CDR3 protein is CASRERGDTEAFF. Written as DNA, the CDR3 is TGTGCCAGCAGAGAAAGGGGAGACACTGAAGCTTTCTTT.

This clonotype has ten or more counts. The J gene is TRBJ2-1, the V gene TRBV10-1, with a tentative D call TRBD2 (5 bases). The CDR3 extends over 16 amino acids. Germline V gene lookup returns CDR1 WNHNN and CDR2 SYGVQD (reference sequence). The V end was cut by 0 bases, the J end by 5 bases, with 14 bases between. The CDR3: CASSESGRVSHNEQFF. CDR3 nucleotides: TGCGCCAGCAGTGAGTCAGGGCGGGTGAGCCACAATGAGCAGTTCTTC.

This clonotype was observed many times. The CDR3, as DNA: TGCAGTGCTAGTGGGAGAACGGATACGCAGTATTTT. It translates to CSASGRTDTQYF. The gene calls are TRBV20-1 and TRBJ2-3; tentative D call: TRBD2 (5 bases). Trimming pared 3 bases from V and 6 bases from J, leaving 10 bases between. This CDR3 has 12 amino acids. CDR1 and CDR2 from the germline V gene are DFQATT and SNEGSKA (reference sequence).

A few counts support this clonotype. A much larger clone is a single base away; this may be a read error. The chain recombines TRBV12-3 or TRBV12-4 with TRBJ1-1, with TRBD1 as a possible D gene (5 bases). The CDR3 consists of 16 residues. The CDR3 is CASTHVIRVENTGAFF. CDR3 DNA sequence: TGTGCCAGCACCCACGTGATCAGGGTGGAGAACACTGGAGCTTTCTTT.

For this clonotype: A read error is possible here, since a much larger clone lies one base away. This chain uses TRBV7-2 with TRBJ1-1; TRBD1 agrees at 7 bases. This CDR3 has 14 residues. CDR1 is SGHTA and CDR2 is FQGNSA in the germline V gene. The CDR3 reads CACSSSQGITEAFF. The CDR3 nucleotides read TGTGCCTGCAGCTCCTCACAGGGGATCACTGAAGCTTTCTTT.

This clonotype was found a few times. V gene TRBV6-1 combines with J gene TRBJ2-1; D possibly uses TRBD1 or TRBD2 (5 bases each). CDR3 size: 13 residues. Germline loops: CDR1 MNHNS, CDR2 SASEGT. Trimming removed 7 bases from V and 10 bases from J, with 17 bases in between. The CDR3, as DNA: TGTGCCAGCACCCCCTACGTCGAGGGGGAGCAGTTCTTC. It is translated as CASTPYVEGEQFF.

This clonotype was recorded at least ten times. The chain carries TRBV2 and TRBJ2-2; 8 bases match TRBD2. V was clipped by 10 bases and J by 0 bases; unmatched bases: 10. Germline CDR1 SNHLY, CDR2 FYNNEI. The CDR3 contains 16 residues. DNA for the CDR3: TGTGCCATTCTCCTCGCGGGGGGACCGAACACCGGGGAGCTGTTTTTT. Its protein is CAILLAGGPNTGELFF.

This clonotype came up many times. The chain carries TRBV5-1 and TRBJ1-4; 8 positions match TRBD1. V was clipped by 3 bases and J by 6 bases; unmatched bases: 7. This CDR3 has 15 residues. In germline, CDR1 is SGHRS, CDR2 YFSETQ. The CDR3 loop reads CASSSTGQEYEKLFF. The CDR3 coding sequence is TGCGCCAGCAGCTCGACGGGACAGGAATATGAAAAACTGTTTTTT. The variable domain in full, with the rest retrieved from reference TRBV5-1 and TRBJ1-4, is KAGVTQTPRYLIKTRGQQVTLSCSPISGHRSVSWYQQTPGQGLQFLFEYFSETQRNKGNFPGRFSGRQFSNSRSEMNVSTLELGDSALYLCASSSTGQEYEKLFFGSGTQLSVL.

This clonotype was counted only a few times. CDR3: CASSQGHVHEQYF. In DNA form, the CDR3 reads TGTGCCAGCAGCCAAGGACATGTCCACGAGCAGTACTTC. This chain links TRBV11-2 with TRBJ2-7; weak D call: TRBD1 (5 bases). The CDR3 contains 13 residues. V was shortened by 5 bases and J by 5 bases, with 13 bases between the two germline ends. Germline-derived CDR1 and CDR2 are SGHAT and FQNNGV.

The chain is built from TRBV7-2 and TRBJ1-1; a possible D gene is TRBD1 (5 bases). CDR1 and CDR2 (germline): SGHTA, FQGNSA. V was cut by 1 base and J by 0 bases, with 12 bases left in between. The CDR3 extends over 16 amino acids. The CDR3 reads CASSLGAAGLNTEAFF. The CDR3 DNA is TGTGCCAGCAGCTTAGGGGCGGCAGGGCTGAACACTGAAGCTTTCTTT. Full variable domain (remainder filled in from reference TRBV7-2 and TRBJ1-1): GAGVSQSPSNKVTEKGKDVELRCDPISGHTALYWYRQSLGQGLEFLIYFQGNSAPDKSGLPSDRFSAERTGGSVSTLTIQRTQQEDSAVYLCASSLGAAGLNTEAFFGQGTRLTVV.

This clonotype came up many times. The chain employs TRBV2 and TRBJ1-2, with TRBD1 identical over 7 bases. The trim removed 6 bases at V and 5 bases at J, leaving 6 bases unmatched. Germline V gene lookup returns CDR1 SNHLY and CDR2 FYNNEI. The CDR3 consists of 13 residues. CDR3 sequence (DNA): TGTGCCAGCAGCCCGGACAGGAAGTATGGCTACACCTTC. Protein sequence: CASSPDRKYGYTF.